The clone carrying this T cell receptor beta chain was seen only a few times. Its antigen is as yet unknown. This sample is drawn from a study of T cell repertoires in cytomegalovirus infection. Looking at the study overall: CMV infection plus the matching HLA type was flagged by public TCR beta signatures. Study findings and constraints: The ex vivo response was dominated by HLA-C-restricted CMV-specific TCR beta clonotypes. Summed frequency of public TCR beta families distinguished CMV carriers with the relevant HLA.

TCRdb used MiXCR to reprocess the reads, holding one entry per CDR3 protein. In the table there are some 440,000 distinct CDR3 sequences, approximately 30% of which are singletons. V was pared by 3 bases and J by 2 bases, with 9 bases of the junction left unmatched. This CDR3 comprises 17 residues. Germline V CDR1 and CDR2: SGHRS, YFSETQ. Sequenced: PBMCs. The chain uses TRBV5-1 and TRBJ2-7; TRBD2 agrees at 12 bases. The clonotype was recovered from a human donor in good health (CMV status not recorded). Some clones in this sample may be carry-over from other donors' samples. DNA of the CDR3: TGCGCCAGCAGCTCCGGACTAGCGGGGATACCGACCTACGAGCAGTACTTC. Translating gives CASSSGLAGIPTYEQYF.